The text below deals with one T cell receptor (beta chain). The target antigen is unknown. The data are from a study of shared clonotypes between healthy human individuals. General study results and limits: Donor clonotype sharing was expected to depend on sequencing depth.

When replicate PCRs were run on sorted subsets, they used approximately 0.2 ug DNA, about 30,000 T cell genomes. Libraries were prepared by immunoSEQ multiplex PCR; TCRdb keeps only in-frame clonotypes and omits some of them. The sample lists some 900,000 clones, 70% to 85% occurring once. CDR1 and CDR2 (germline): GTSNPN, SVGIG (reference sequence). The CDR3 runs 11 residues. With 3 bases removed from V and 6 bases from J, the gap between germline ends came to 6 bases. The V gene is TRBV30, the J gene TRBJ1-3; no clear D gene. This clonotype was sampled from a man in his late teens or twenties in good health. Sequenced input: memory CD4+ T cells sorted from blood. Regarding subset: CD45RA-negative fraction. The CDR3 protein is CAWSYENTIYF. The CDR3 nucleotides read TGTGCCTGGAGCTACGAAAACACCATATATTTT.